Sequencing of this T cell receptor beta chain was carried out in a study of T cell clonality in common variable immunodeficiency. Broader study findings: Common variable immunodeficiency TCR beta sequences reportedly had fewer deletions and N-nucleotide insertions. Compared with healthy controls, CVID subjects showed increased TCRbeta clonality, mostly in about a third.

In this sample, this clone turned up many times. Its target is not known. From the germline J gene comes the end of the CDR3, since the read stops 3 residues before it. Trimming cost V 4 bases and J 5 bases; bases outside gene matches: 13. The germline CDR1 and CDR2 sequences are SGHNT and YYREEE (reference sequence). The length of the CDR3 is 16 residues. CVID and control samples used equivalent genomic DNA input. The protocol was immunoSEQ multiplex PCR, while the TCRdb copy is restricted to in-frame clones and leaves out a portion. The sample yields 45,000 to 70,000 clones, without any singletons. Heparinized whole blood, roughly 4.5 to 9 ml, came from each donor.

The TCR sequence derives from a person aged 18 to 70 in good health. Sequencing input: peripheral blood mononuclear cells. The chain is built from TRBV5-4 and TRBJ2-5; 8 positions match TRBD1. The CDR3: CASSGRAGGIGETQYF. CDR3 DNA, as far as it was read: TGTGCCAGCAGCGGGCGAGCAGGGGGCATCGGGGAGACC.